These 8 T cell receptor beta chains came from one sample sequenced in a study of Graves' ophthalmopathy and Graves' hyperthyroidism. RNA transcripts yielded amplified TCR beta CDR3 regions. Amplification began with first-round RT-PCR using HTBI primers, then second-round multiplex PCR was performed. TCRdb used MiXCR to reprocess the multiplex PCR reads, holding one entry per CDR3 protein. The repertoire holds 11,000 to 15,000 distinct CDR3 sequences, with 50% as singletons. Sequenced input: peripheral blood. The receptors shown here come from a woman between 25 and 40 years old with Graves' ophthalmopathy.

The sample holds many counts of this clonotype. V usage is TRBV2 and J usage is TRBJ2-3; D call uncertain. This CDR3 comprises 14 residues. CDR1 and CDR2 from the germline V gene are SNHLY and FYNNEI. Trimming took off 1 base at V and 2 bases at J, with 7 bases between the two ends. The CDR3 loop reads CASSEGRPTDTQYF. CDR3 in DNA: TGTGCCAGCAGTGAAGGCCGCCCCACAGATACGCAGTATTTT.

The chain joins TRBV5-1 to TRBJ1-1; a weak D match, TRBD1 (6 bases). The CDR3 runs to 14 residues. Germline V gene lookup returns CDR1 SGHRS and CDR2 YFSETQ. Trimming took 2 bases from V and 2 from J, leaving 10 bases between them. Here the CDR3 DNA reads TGCGCCAGCAGCTTACAGGGAAGAAACACTGAAGCTTTCTTT. It is translated as CASSLQGRNTEAFF.

The chain employs TRBV28 and TRBJ2-5, with 8 nucleotides matching TRBD1. Losses at the gene ends were 3 bases for V and 4 bases for J; bases not matched to a gene: 7. The CDR3 contains 15 residues. Per the germline V gene, CDR1 is MDHEN and CDR2 is SYDVKM. CDR3: CASSFGTGRGETQYF. The CDR3 nucleotides read TGTGCCAGCAGTTTCGGGACAGGCAGAGGAGAGACCCAGTACTTC.

This chain joins TRBV20-1 and TRBJ2-4; weak D call: TRBD1 (6 bases). CDR1 and CDR2 (germline): DFQATT, SNEGSKA (reference sequence). The ends were cut back, 3 bases at V and 7 bases at J, with 19 bases in the middle. The CDR3 has 15 amino acids. This chain's CDR3 is CSASPGTTQRNIQYF. The CDR3 region has the DNA TGCAGTGCTAGTCCCGGGACAACACAAAGGAACATTCAGTACTTC.

This clonotype showed up just a few times. The chain couples TRBV2 to TRBJ2-7; D gene ambiguous. The CDR3 is 11 residues long. Trimming stripped 8 bases from V and 3 bases from J, with 8 bases between. Per germline, CDR1 SNHLY and CDR2 FYNNEI. Here the CDR3 DNA reads TGTGCCAGCGCTGAGCACTACGAGCAGTACTTC. This sequence encodes CASAEHYEQYF.

Turning to this clonotype: A read error is possible here, since a much larger clone lies one base away. The V call is TRBV20-1, the J call TRBJ1-1, with D perhaps matching TRBD1 (5 bases). Germline V gene sequence: CDR1 DFQATT, CDR2 SNEGSKA (reference sequence). The CDR3 is 13 amino acids. CDR3 nucleotide sequence: TGCAGTGTTAGAGAAGGGGCGCGATCTGAAGCTTTCTTT. As protein: CSVREGARSEAFF.

Within the sample, this clonotype is medium-sized. This chain links TRBV20-1 with TRBJ1-5, with a weak D call TRBD1 (5 bases). Deletions cut 1 base from V and 7 bases from J, with 14 bases between. The germline gives CDR1 DFQATT, CDR2 SNEGSKA (reference sequence). This CDR3 is 14 amino acids long. This CDR3 reads CSARGTEGRQPQHF. The CDR3 coding sequence is TGCAGTGCTAGAGGTACAGAGGGGAGACAGCCCCAGCATTTT.

This rearrangement joins TRBV4-2 to TRBJ1-4; the D is unclear. Germline lookup yields CDR1 LGHNA and CDR2 YNFKEQ. Trimming pared 4 bases from V and 8 bases from J, leaving 20 bases between. The CDR3 runs 16 residues. The CDR3 sequence: CASSLEVDGGREKLFF. DNA for the CDR3: TGTGCCAGCAGCCTCGAGGTGGACGGTGGCAGGGAAAAACTGTTTTTT.